This TCR beta chain emerged from a study of blood T cell repertoires in COVID-19. About the study: T cells, B-cell-depleted T cells, or PBMCs supplied cDNA or gDNA.

Original handling: Reference gene primer amplification gave estimated nucleated cell counts. Profiling relied on immunoSEQ multiplex PCR, and the TCRdb table lists in-frame clones only, not all of them. V and J calls and clone size are given by that table; D and trimming were obtained from the DNA. The data contain around 110,000 clones, 90% of them singletons. Germline assignment: CDR1 MRHNA and CDR2 SNTAGT. V was clipped by 3 bases and J by 6 bases; unmatched bases: 11. This CDR3 region has 15 residues. At least ten counts were recorded for this clone. This chain joins TRBV6-4 and TRBJ2-7, with 7 nucleotides matching TRBD2. This TCR was recovered from a human donor with active COVID-19. The donor label of this sample is uncertain. What was sequenced was peripheral blood. CDR3: CASSEEGGEGSEQYF. The CDR3 coding sequence is TGTGCCAGCAGTGAAGAAGGCGGGGAGGGTTCCGAGCAGTACTTC.